This T cell receptor beta chain was sequenced in a study of shared clonotypes between healthy human individuals. Some clones are missing from TCRdb's copy, which holds only in-frame ones; the method was immunoSEQ multiplex PCR. This table holds around 2,000,000 clones, approximately 95% found once. Comment on this clone: This sample includes further DNA sequences coding for the same CDR3.

In germline, CDR1 is KGHSH, CDR2 LQKENI. The CDR3 runs 13 residues. Trimming shortened V by 2 bases and J by 5 bases, and 9 bases separated the two germline ends. The chain joins TRBV18 to TRBJ2-5, with TRBD2 as a possible D gene (5 bases). Sequencing used naive CD4+ T cells sorted from blood. Subset described: CD45RA+ positively selected. The receptor was isolated from a man between 18 and 35 years old in good health. CDR3 sequence: CASSPSGVETQYF. In DNA, the CDR3 is TGTGCCAGCTCACCATCCGGGGTGGAGACCCAGTACTTC. Together with reference TRBV18 and TRBJ2-5, the CDR3 gives the full variable domain: NAGVMQNPRHLVRRRGQEARLRCSPMKGHSHVYWYRQLPEEGLKFMVYLQKENIIDESGMPKERFSAEFPKEGPSILRIQQVVRGDSAAYFCASSPSGVETQYFGPGTRLLVL.